This T cell receptor beta chain is from a study of Ad26.COV2.S vaccination and SARS-CoV-2 variants. Assay used: immunoSEQ multiplex PCR; TCRdb lists only in-frame clones, some missing. The sample has 450,000 to 550,000 clones, roughly 89% seen once. As to this clone: Its cognate antigen is unknown.

Study observations and caveats: Post-vaccination spike-specific CD8+ and CD4+ T cell responses reportedly had substantial breadth.

Germline CDR1 SGHRS, CDR2 YFSETQ. CDR3 length equals 14 residues. With 0 bases removed from V and 4 bases from J, the gap between germline ends came to 10 bases. Described treatment: approximately 18 received Ad26.COV2.S at low or high dose, single or two shots; five or six received placebo; per-sample allocation not given. On day 63 after the first injection, vaccine and placebo recipients gave samples. Material: peripheral blood, obtained in a trial of Ad26.COV2.S vaccine versus placebo. The chain combines TRBV5-1 with TRBJ2-5; a possible D gene is TRBD2 (7 bases). The TCR sequence derives from a person aged 18-60 years who received the Ad26.COV2.S COVID-19 vaccine or a placebo. CDR3 sequence reads: CASSLAGGGETQYF. In DNA, the CDR3 is TGCGCCAGCAGCTTGGCGGGGGGCGGAGAGACCCAGTACTTC.